This T cell receptor beta chain is drawn from a study of regulatory T cells in long-lasting Graves disease. Background on the study: Over 5 years of antithyroid drugs with positive TSH receptor antibodies was taken to mean persistent Graves' disease. Overall study results and limits: Relative to newly diagnosed Graves' patients, persistent ones had lower TCR diversity.

As regards this clonotype: What it recognizes is unknown.

Germline CDR1 SGHTA, CDR2 FQGNSA. There are 13 residues in the CDR3. The junction had 6 bases not matched to a gene; V was cut back by 4 bases and J by 6 bases. CDR3-region Arm-PCR and iRepertoire HTBI primers produced the TCR beta libraries. TCRdb independently ran MiXCR on the multiplex PCR reads; one entry per CDR3 protein. The table records around 450,000 distinct CDR3 sequences, roughly 21% of them present only once. Stated time point: persistent/refractory GD, antithyroid drugs over 5 years with positive TRAb. With RNA extracted from PBMCs as input, the TCR library was made. The rearrangement uses TRBV7-2 and TRBJ2-7; 7 bases agree with TRBD1. The origin of this receptor is a female donor with Graves disease. The sequenced sample was peripheral blood mononuclear cells (PBMCs), obtained when the disease was refractory, from a patient treated with antithyroid drugs. CDR3 sequence reads: CASSSYTGVEQYF. The CDR3 coding sequence is TGTGCCAGCAGCTCATATACAGGGGTCGAGCAGTACTTC.